Here is one T cell receptor (beta chain) with its context. Authors' data handling: Estimation of nucleated cell counts relied on the amplification of reference gene primers. Sequencing was performed with immunoSEQ multiplex PCR; in TCRdb, only in-frame clones are kept and a portion is missing. Clone size and the V and J calls come from that table; the DNA yielded D and trimming. This table holds around 160,000 clones, 85% found once. The record originates from a study of blood T cell repertoires in COVID-19. As for the study in general: The United States, Italy and Spain were the sources of the acute and convalescent COVID-19 samples.

Per germline, CDR1 LNHDA and CDR2 SQIVND (reference sequence). V shed 5 bases, J shed 5 bases, and the junction held 5 bases outside the gene matches. This CDR3 comprises 14 residues. The TCR sequence derives from a woman in her forties with active or convalescent COVID-19. V is TRBV19 and J is TRBJ2-1; the match to TRBD1 covers 8 bases. What was sequenced was peripheral blood. The DNA of the CDR3 is TGTGCCAGTAGTGGGCGGACAGGGAACAATGAGCAGTTCTTC. Translation gives CASSGRTGNNEQFF.